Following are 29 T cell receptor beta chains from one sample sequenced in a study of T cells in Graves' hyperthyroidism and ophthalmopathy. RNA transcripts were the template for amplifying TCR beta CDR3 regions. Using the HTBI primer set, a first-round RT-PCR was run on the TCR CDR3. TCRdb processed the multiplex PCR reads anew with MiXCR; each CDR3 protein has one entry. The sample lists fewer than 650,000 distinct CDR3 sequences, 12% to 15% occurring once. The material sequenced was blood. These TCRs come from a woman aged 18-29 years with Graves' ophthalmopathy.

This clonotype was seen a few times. This chain's CDR3 is CASSGKTGAKEQYF. Written as DNA, the CDR3 is TGTGCCAGCAGCGGAAAGACAGGGGCAAAAGAGCAGTACTTC. The chain joins TRBV9 to TRBJ2-7, with 8 nucleotides matching TRBD1. Trimming at V came to 3 bases and at J to 7 bases, leaving 9 bases not matched to a gene. The germline gives CDR1 SGDLS, CDR2 YYNGEE. The CDR3 covers 14 residues.

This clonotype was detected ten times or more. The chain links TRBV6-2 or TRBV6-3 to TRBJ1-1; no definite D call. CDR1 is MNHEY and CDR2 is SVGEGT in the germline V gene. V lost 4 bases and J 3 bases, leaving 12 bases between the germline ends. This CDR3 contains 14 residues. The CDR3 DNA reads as TGTGCCAGCAGTTCCAGTCACAGCTACACTGAAGCTTTCTTT. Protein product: CASSSSHSYTEAFF.

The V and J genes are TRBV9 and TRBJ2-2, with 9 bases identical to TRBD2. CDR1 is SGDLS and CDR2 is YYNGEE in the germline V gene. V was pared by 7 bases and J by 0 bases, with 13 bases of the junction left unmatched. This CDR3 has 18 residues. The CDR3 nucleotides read TGTGCCAGCTTCTCGCTAGCGGGGAGTACCGCGAACACCGGGGAGCTGTTTTTT. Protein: CASFSLAGSTANTGELFF.

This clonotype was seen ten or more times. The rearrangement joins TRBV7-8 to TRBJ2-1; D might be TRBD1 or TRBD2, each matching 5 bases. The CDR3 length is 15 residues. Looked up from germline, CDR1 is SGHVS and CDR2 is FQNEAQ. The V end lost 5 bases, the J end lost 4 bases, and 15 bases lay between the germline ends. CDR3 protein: CASSPRDLKYNEQFF. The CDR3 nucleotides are TGTGCCAGCAGCCCCCGGGACCTAAAATACAATGAGCAGTTCTTC.

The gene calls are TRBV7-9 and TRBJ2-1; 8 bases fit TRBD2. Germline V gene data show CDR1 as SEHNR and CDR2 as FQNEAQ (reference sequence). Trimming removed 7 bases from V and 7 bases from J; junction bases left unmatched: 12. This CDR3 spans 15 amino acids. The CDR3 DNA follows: TGTGCCAGCATCCTGGGCGGGAGGACCCCAAATGAGCAGTTCTTC. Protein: CASILGGRTPNEQFF.

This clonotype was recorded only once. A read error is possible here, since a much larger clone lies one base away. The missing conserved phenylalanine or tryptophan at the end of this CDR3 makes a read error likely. The CDR3 here is CASTPGTPPQHS. Written as DNA, the CDR3 is TGTGCCAGCACTCCTGGGACGCCGCCCCAGCATTCT. The gene calls are TRBV2 and TRBJ1-5, with a weak D call TRBD1 (5 bases). The CDR3 length is 12 residues. V lost 7 bases and J 9 bases, leaving 13 bases between the germline ends. The germline V gene has CDR1 SNHLY and CDR2 FYNNEI.

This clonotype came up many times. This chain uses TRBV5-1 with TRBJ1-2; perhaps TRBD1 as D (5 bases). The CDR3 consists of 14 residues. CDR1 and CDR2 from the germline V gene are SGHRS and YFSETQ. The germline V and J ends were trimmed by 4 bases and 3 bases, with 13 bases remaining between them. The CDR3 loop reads CASSGGTWDYGYTF. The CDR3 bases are TGCGCCAGCAGCGGGGGGACCTGGGACTATGGCTACACCTTC. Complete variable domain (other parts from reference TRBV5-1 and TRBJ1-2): KAGVTQTPRYLIKTRGQQVTLSCSPISGHRSVSWYQQTPGQGLQFLFEYFSETQRNKGNFPGRFSGRQFSNSRSEMNVSTLELGDSALYLCASSGGTWDYGYTFGSGTRLTVV.

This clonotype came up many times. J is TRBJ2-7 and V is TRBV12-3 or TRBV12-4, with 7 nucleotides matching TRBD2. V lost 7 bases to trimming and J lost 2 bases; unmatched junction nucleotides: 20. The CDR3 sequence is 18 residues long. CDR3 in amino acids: CASTRLPGLSGPPYEQYF. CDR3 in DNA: TGTGCCAGCACAAGGTTGCCGGGACTATCAGGGCCTCCCTACGAGCAGTACTTC.

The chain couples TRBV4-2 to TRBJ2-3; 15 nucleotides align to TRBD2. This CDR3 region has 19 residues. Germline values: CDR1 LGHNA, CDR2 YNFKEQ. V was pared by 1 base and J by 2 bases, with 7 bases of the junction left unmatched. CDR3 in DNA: TGTGCCAGCAGCCAAGCGATTAGGACTAGCGGGAGGGCCACAGATACGCAGTATTTT. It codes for CASSQAIRTSGRATDTQYF.

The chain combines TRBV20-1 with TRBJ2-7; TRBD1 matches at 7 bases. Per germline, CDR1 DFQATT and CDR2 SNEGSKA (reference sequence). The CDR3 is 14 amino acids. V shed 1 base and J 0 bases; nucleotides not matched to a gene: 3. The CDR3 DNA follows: TGCAGTGCTAGAGGACAGGGACCCTCCTACGAGCAGTACTTC. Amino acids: CSARGQGPSYEQYF.

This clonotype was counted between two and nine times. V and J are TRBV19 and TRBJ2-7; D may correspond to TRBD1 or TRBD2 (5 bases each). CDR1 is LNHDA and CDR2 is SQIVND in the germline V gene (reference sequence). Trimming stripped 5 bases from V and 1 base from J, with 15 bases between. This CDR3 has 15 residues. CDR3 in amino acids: CASSGADSTSYEQYF. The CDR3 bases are TGTGCCAGTAGTGGGGCGGACTCCACTTCCTACGAGCAGTACTTC.

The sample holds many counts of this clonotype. The DNA of the CDR3 is TGCAGTGCTAGGTCGGATAGCGGGAAGGGGAATGAGCAGTTCTTC. Translating it yields CSARSDSGKGNEQFF. This chain connects TRBV20-1 to TRBJ2-1, with 8 bases that match TRBD2. Germline loops: CDR1 DFQATT, CDR2 SNEGSKA (reference sequence). There are 15 residues in the CDR3. V gave up 3 bases and J gave up 7 bases; unmatched junction bases: 11.

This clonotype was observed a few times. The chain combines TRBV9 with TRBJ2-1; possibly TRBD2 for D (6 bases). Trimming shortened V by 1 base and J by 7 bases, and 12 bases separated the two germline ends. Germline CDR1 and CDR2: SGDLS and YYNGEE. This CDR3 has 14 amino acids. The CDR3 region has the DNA TGTGCCAGCAGCGTAACGGGGACTTCTAATGAGCAGTTCTTC. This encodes CASSVTGTSNEQFF.

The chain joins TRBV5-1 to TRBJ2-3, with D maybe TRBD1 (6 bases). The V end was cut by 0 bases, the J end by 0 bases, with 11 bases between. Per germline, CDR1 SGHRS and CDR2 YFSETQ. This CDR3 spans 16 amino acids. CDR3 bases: TGCGCCAGCAGCTTGGAGGGGCAGGGGAGCACAGATACGCAGTATTTT. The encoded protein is CASSLEGQGSTDTQYF.

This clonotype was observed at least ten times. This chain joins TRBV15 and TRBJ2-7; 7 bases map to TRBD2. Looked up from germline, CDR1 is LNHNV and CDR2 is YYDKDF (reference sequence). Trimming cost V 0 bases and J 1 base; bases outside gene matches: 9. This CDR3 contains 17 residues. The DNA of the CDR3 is TGTGCCACCAGCAGAGATAGGGGCACTAGCGTATCCTACGAGCAGTACTTC. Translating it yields CATSRDRGTSVSYEQYF. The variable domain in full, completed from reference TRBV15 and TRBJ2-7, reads DAMVIQNPRYQVTQFGKPVTLSCSQTLNHNVMYWYQQKSSQAPKLLFHYYDKDFNNEADTPDNFQSRRPNTSFCFLDIRSPGLGDTAMYLCATSRDRGTSVSYEQYFGPGTRLTVT.

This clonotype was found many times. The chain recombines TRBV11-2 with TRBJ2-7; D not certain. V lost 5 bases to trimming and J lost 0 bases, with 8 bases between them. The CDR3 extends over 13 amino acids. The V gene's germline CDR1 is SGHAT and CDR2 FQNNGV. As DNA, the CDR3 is TGTGCCAGCAGCCACGATATCTCCTACGAGCAGTACTTC. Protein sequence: CASSHDISYEQYF.

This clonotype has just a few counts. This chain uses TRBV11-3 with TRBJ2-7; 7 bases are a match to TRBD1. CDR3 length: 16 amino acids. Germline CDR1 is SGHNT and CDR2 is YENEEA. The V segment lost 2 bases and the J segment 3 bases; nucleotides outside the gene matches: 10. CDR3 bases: TGTGCCAGCAGCTTATTCAGGGGGTCGGACTTCTACGAGCAGTACTTC. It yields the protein CASSLFRGSDFYEQYF.

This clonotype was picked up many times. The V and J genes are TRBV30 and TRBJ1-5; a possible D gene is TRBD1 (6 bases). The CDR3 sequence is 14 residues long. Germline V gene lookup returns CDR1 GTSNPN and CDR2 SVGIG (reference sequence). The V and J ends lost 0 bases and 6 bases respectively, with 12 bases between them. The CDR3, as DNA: TGTGCCTGGAGTGTACCGGCAGGGGTTCAGCCCCAGCATTTT. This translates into CAWSVPAGVQPQHF.

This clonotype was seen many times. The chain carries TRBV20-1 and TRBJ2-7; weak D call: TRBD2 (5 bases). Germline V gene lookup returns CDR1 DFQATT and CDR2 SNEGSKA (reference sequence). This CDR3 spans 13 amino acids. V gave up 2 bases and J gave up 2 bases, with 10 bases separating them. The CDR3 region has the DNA TGCAGTGCTAGACCCGGGGTCACCTACGAGCAGTACTTC. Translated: CSARPGVTYEQYF.

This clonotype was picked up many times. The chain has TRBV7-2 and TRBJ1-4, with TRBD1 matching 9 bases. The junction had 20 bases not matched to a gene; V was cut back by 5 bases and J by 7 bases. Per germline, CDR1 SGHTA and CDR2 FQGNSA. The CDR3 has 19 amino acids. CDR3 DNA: TGTGCCAGCAGCCCAGGAATGATAATTCCGTTGGGACAGGGTGAAAAACTGTTTTTT. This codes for CASSPGMIIPLGQGEKLFF.

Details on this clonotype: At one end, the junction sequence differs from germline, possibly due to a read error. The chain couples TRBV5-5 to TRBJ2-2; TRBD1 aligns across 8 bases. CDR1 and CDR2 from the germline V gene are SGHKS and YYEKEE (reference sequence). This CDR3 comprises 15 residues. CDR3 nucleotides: TGTGCCGGCAGCTTGCAGGGGGCTAACACCGGGGAGCTGTTTTTT. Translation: CAGSLQGANTGELFF.

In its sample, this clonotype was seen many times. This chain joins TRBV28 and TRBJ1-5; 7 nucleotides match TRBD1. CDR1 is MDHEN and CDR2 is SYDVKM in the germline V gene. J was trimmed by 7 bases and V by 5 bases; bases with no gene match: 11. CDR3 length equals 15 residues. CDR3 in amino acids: CASSKRNRGNQPQHF. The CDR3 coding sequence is TGTGCCAGCAGTAAACGGAACAGGGGTAACCAGCCCCAGCATTTT.

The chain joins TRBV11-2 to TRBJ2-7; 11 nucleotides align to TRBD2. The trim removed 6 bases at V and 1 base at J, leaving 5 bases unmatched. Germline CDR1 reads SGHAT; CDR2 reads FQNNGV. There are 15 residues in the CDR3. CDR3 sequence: CASRLASGGSYEQYF. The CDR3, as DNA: TGTGCCAGCAGACTCGCTAGCGGGGGGTCCTACGAGCAGTACTTC.

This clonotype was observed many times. The CDR3 region is CAWSRGSPDTQYF. The DNA of the CDR3 is TGTGCCTGGAGTCGCGGGAGTCCAGATACGCAGTATTTT. The rearrangement uses TRBV30 and TRBJ2-3; 7 nucleotides match TRBD2. The junction had 3 bases not matched to a gene; V was cut back by 2 bases and J by 4 bases. The germline gives CDR1 GTSNPN, CDR2 SVGIG (reference sequence). This CDR3 has 13 residues.

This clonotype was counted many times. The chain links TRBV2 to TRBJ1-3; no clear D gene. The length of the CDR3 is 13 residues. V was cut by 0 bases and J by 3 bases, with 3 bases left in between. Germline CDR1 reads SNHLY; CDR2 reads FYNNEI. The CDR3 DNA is TGTGCCAGCAGTGAAGCATATGGAAACACCATATATTTT. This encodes CASSEAYGNTIYF.

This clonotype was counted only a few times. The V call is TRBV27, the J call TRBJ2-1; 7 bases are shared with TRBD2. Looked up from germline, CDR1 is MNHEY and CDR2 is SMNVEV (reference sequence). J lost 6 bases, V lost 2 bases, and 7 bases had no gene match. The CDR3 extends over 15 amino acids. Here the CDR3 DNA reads TGTGCCAGCAGTTTAGCCCAACTAGCGATCAATGAGCAGTTCTTC. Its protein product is CASSLAQLAINEQFF.

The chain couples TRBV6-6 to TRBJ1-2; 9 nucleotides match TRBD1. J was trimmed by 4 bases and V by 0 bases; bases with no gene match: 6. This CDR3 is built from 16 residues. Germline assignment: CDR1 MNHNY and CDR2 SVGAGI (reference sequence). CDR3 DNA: TGTGCCAGCAGTTACTCCGGGGACAGGGCGGGCTATGGCTACACCTTC. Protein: CASSYSGDRAGYGYTF.

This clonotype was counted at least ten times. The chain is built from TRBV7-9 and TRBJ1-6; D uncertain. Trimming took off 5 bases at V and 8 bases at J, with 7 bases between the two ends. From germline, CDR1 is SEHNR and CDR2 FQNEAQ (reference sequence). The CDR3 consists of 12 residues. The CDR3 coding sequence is TGTGCCAGCAGCCTAACCCATTCACCCCTCCACTTT. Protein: CASSLTHSPLHF.

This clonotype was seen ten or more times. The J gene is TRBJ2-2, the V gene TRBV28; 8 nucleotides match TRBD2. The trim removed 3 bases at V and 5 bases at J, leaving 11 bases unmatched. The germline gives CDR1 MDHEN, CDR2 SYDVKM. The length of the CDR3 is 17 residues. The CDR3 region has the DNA TGTGCCAGCAGTTTTAATCGTGGACTAGCTAAAACCGGGGAGCTGTTTTTT. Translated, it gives CASSFNRGLAKTGELFF.